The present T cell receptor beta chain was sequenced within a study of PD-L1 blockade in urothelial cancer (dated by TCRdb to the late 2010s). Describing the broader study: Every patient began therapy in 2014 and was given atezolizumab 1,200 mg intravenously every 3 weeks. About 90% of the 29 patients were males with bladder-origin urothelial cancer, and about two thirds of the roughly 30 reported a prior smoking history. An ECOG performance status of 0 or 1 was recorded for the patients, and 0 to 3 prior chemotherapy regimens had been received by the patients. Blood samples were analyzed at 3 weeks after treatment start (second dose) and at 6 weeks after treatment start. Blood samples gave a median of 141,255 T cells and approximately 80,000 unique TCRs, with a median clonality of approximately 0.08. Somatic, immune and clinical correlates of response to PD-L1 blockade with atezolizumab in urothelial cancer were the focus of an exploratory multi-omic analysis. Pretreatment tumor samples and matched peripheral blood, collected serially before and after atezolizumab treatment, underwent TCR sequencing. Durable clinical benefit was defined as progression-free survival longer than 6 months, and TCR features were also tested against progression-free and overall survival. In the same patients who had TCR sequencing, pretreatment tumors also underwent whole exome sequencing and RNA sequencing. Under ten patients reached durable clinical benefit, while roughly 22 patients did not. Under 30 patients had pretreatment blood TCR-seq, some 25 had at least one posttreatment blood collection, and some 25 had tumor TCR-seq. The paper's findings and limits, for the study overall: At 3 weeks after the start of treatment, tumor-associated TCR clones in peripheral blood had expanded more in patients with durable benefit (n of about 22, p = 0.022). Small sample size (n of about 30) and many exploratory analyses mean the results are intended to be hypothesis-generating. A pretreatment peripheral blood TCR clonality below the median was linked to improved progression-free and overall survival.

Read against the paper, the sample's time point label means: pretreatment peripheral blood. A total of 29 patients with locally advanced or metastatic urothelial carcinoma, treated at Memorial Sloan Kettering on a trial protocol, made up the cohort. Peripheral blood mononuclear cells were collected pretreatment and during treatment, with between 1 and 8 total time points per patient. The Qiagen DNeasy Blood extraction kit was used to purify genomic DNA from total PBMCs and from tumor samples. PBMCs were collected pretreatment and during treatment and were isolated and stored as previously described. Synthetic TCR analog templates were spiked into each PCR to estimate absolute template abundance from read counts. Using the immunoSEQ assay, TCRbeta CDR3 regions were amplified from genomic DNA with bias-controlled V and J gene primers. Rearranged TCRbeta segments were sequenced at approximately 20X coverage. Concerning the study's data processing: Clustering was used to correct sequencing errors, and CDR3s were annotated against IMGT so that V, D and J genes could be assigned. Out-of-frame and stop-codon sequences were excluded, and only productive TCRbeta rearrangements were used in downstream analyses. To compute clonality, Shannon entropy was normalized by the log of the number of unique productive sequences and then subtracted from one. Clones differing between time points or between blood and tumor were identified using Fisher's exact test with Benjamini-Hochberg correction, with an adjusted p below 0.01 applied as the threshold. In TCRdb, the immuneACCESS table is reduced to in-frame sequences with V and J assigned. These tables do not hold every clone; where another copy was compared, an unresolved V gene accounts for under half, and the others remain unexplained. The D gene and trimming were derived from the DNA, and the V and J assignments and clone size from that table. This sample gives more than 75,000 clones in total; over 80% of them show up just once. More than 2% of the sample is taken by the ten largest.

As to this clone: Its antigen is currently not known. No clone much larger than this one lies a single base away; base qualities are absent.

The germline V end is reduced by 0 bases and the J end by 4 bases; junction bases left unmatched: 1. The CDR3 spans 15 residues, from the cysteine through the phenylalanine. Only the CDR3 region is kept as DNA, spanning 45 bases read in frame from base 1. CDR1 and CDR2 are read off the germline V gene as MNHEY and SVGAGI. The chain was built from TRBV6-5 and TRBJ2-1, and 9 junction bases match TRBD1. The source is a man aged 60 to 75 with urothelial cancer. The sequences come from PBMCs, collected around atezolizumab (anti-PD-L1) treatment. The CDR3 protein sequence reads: CASSYSGQGYNEQFF. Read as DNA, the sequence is TGTGCCAGCAGTTACTCCGGACAGGGGTACAATGAGCAGTTCTTC.